A single sample is the source of the 21 T cell receptor beta chains below, sequenced in a study of blood T cell repertoires in COVID-19 (TCRdb year 2020). The library was made by the immunoSEQ multiplex PCR assay. TCRdb mirrors the immuneACCESS table, restricted to in-frame sequences. Some clones are absent from its copies; in checked studies, under half trace to an unresolved V gene, and the reason for the others is unknown. The sample records 100,000 to 150,000 clones, 70% to 90% of which are singletons. Of the sample, 3.8% is held by the ten largest clones. The sample comprised peripheral blood. These receptors came from a woman between 50 and 59 years old with acute or convalescent COVID-19.

The genes are TRBV5-6 and TRBJ2-3, with TRBD2 as a possible D gene (7 bases). CDR1 is SGHDT, CDR2 YYEEEE, per germline. V lost 1 base and J 4 bases, leaving 13 bases between the germline ends. The CDR3 runs 15 residues. The CDR3 nucleotides read TGTGCCAGCAGCTTGCGGGGGGCGGGGTCAGATACGCAGTATTTT. Translated, it gives CASSLRGAGSDTQYF.

The CDR3 sequence: CASSVGRRMGGDTEAFF. In DNA, the CDR3 is TGTGCCAGCAGTGTGGGCCGACGAATGGGGGGTGACACTGAAGCTTTCTTT. J is TRBJ1-1 and V is TRBV6-1; TRBD1 is a possible D gene (5 bases). Germline lookup yields CDR1 MNHNS and CDR2 SASEGT. Trimming took 4 bases from V and 3 from J, leaving 21 bases between them. The CDR3 consists of 17 residues.

The V call is TRBV5-1, the J call TRBJ2-7; tentative D call: TRBD2 (7 bases). V lost 2 bases, J lost 3 bases, and 9 bases lay in between. This CDR3 comprises 13 residues. CDR1 SGHRS and CDR2 YFSETQ come from the germline V gene. This CDR3 reads CASSLRGGYEQYF. In DNA, the CDR3 is TGCGCCAGCAGCTTAAGGGGGGGCTACGAGCAGTACTTC.

This chain uses TRBV19 with TRBJ1-5; D perhaps matches TRBD1 (5 bases). Germline V lookup: CDR1 LNHDA, CDR2 SQIVND (reference sequence). This CDR3 region has 16 residues. Trimming cost V 4 bases and J 0 bases, with 13 bases left between them. The CDR3 protein is CASSTAGGISNQPQHF. DNA of the CDR3: TGTGCCAGTAGTACCGCCGGGGGGATTAGCAATCAGCCCCAGCATTTT. Complete variable domain (other parts from reference TRBV19 and TRBJ1-5): DGGITQSPKYLFRKEGQNVTLSCEQNLNHDAMYWYRQDPGQGLRLIYYSQIVNDFQKGDIAEGYSVSREKKESFPLTVTSAQKNPTAFYLCASSTAGGISNQPQHFGDGTRLSIL.

This clone was detected a few times. This chain uses TRBV19 with TRBJ1-2; D not certain. The CDR3 totals 13 residues. V shed 9 bases and J shed 4 bases, with 15 bases lying between them. Per the germline V gene, CDR1 is LNHDA and CDR2 is SQIVND (reference sequence). The CDR3 sequence is CASKTTGGYGYTF. The CDR3 DNA is TGTGCCAGCAAGACCACGGGTGGCTATGGCTACACCTTC.

The chain combines TRBV5-1 with TRBJ1-1, with 12 bases aligning to TRBD1. V trimming: 3 bases; J trimming: 5 bases; junction bases outside the gene matches: 11. The CDR3 spans 17 residues. In germline, CDR1 is SGHRS, CDR2 YFSETQ. The CDR3 DNA sequence: TGCGCCAGCAGCTCGGGACAGGGGGCGAGGGAGAGGACTGAAGCTTTCTTT. Protein sequence: CASSSGQGARERTEAFF.

This chain connects TRBV5-1 to TRBJ1-2, with D perhaps TRBD1 (6 bases). The CDR3 runs to 14 residues. Trimming stripped 1 base from V and 7 bases from J, with 14 bases between. CDR1 SGHRS and CDR2 YFSETQ come from the germline V gene. CDR3 amino acids: CASSLTGTVSGYTF. CDR3 in DNA: TGCGCCAGCAGCTTGACAGGGACCGTGAGTGGCTACACCTTC.

The rearrangement links TRBV3-1 (or the pseudogene TRBV3-2) to TRBJ2-7; a weak D match, TRBD1 (6 bases). V lost 6 bases to trimming and J lost 2 bases, with 23 bases between them. CDR3 length equals 17 residues. Germline V gene sequence: CDR1 LGHDT, CDR2 YNNKEL (reference sequence). The CDR3 DNA reads TGTGCCAGCAGTCCGAGGGGGTCCCGAAGTTATACCTACGAGCAGTACTTC. It specifies CASSPRGSRSYTYEQYF.

The chain uses TRBV7-9 and TRBJ1-6, with 10 bases lining up with TRBD1. The CDR3 spans 16 residues. The V gene end was trimmed by 5 bases and the J gene end by 5 bases; junction bases not matched to a gene: 6. Germline CDR1 and CDR2: SEHNR and FQNEAQ (reference sequence). CDR3 sequence (DNA): TGTGCCAGCAGCCCGCCCGGGACAGGGGATAATTCACCCCTCCACTTT. Translation: CASSPPGTGDNSPLHF.

The chain uses TRBV14 and TRBJ2-7; 11 nucleotides match TRBD1. V shed 6 bases and J 6 bases; nucleotides not matched to a gene: 4. Germline V gene lookup returns CDR1 SGHDN and CDR2 FVKESK. The CDR3 loop spans 13 amino acids. CDR3 sequence (DNA): TGTGCCAGCAGAGGACAGGGGGCCCCCGAGCAGTACTTC. The encoded protein is CASRGQGAPEQYF.

This chain uses TRBV30 with TRBJ2-5; the D is unclear. Trimming stripped 1 base from V and 5 bases from J, with 11 bases between. CDR1 is GTSNPN and CDR2 is SVGIG in the germline V gene (reference sequence). The CDR3 is 13 amino acids. As DNA, the CDR3 is TGTGCCTGGAGTGAGGCCAGGTTGGAGACCCAGTACTTC. Translated, it gives CAWSEARLETQYF.

This sequence joins TRBV7-9 and TRBJ1-5; 10 nucleotides agree with TRBD1. V was clipped by 3 bases and J by 6 bases; unmatched bases: 5. The CDR3 is made up of 15 amino acids. Germline CDR1 reads SEHNR; CDR2 reads FQNEAQ (reference sequence). The CDR3 is CASSLGQGNGQPQHF. For the CDR3, the DNA is TGTGCCAGCAGCTTGGGACAGGGGAACGGTCAGCCCCAGCATTTT.

The V and J genes are TRBV19 and TRBJ1-5; 8 bases align to TRBD1. V dropped 5 bases and J dropped 6; count of bases not matched to a gene: 18. Germline-derived CDR1 and CDR2 are LNHDA and SQIVND (reference sequence). This CDR3 is built from 18 residues. The CDR3 reads CASSSAGTGGGTRQPQHF. For the CDR3, the DNA is TGTGCCAGTAGTTCCGCCGGGACAGGAGGGGGAACGCGTCAGCCCCAGCATTTT.

The chain links TRBV10-3 to TRBJ1-2; possible D gene TRBD1, 5 bases. This CDR3 contains 14 residues. Germline CDR1 and CDR2: ENHRY and SYGVKD. Trimming stripped 6 bases from V and 6 bases from J, with 17 bases between. The chain's CDR3 is CAISRLGGANGYTF. In DNA form, the CDR3 reads TGTGCCATCAGCCGACTCGGTGGGGCCAATGGCTACACCTTC.

This sequence joins TRBV29-1 and TRBJ2-7; TRBD1 might be the D (6 bases). Germline CDR1 and CDR2: SQVTM and ANQGSEA. This CDR3 has 11 amino acids. The V end lost 7 bases, the J end lost 4 bases, and 11 bases lay between the germline ends. This CDR3 reads CSGRTDYEQYF. The DNA of the CDR3 is TGCAGCGGCAGGACAGATTACGAGCAGTACTTC.

About this clone itself: Germline is not matched at one junction end, which may reflect a read error. As DNA, the CDR3 is TGTGCTAGCAGCTTAAGCCCTAGTGCAGATACGCAGTATTTT. It translates to CASSLSPSADTQYF. The chain joins TRBV7-7 to TRBJ2-3; D unclear. Germline V gives CDR1 SSHAT, CDR2 FNYEAQ (reference sequence). The CDR3 runs to 14 residues.

This chain uses TRBV3-1 (or the pseudogene TRBV3-2) with TRBJ2-1; D perhaps matches TRBD1 (6 bases). The CDR3 is 15 amino acids. Trimming pared 0 bases from V and 3 bases from J, leaving 9 bases between. Germline V lookup: CDR1 LGHDT, CDR2 YNNKEL (reference sequence). The CDR3 loop is CASSQDPDSYNEQFF. In DNA form, the CDR3 reads TGTGCCAGCAGCCAAGACCCGGACAGCTACAATGAGCAGTTCTTC.

The V and J genes are TRBV7-3 and TRBJ1-3; 8 positions match TRBD1. Per the germline V gene, CDR1 is SGHTA and CDR2 is FQGTGA. Trimming took 5 bases from V and 2 from J; bases not matched to a gene: 5. CDR3 length: 15 amino acids. CDR3 in DNA: TGTGCCAGCAGCCAGGACAGGGCCCCTGGAAACACCATATATTTT. It yields the protein CASSQDRAPGNTIYF.

This clone was counted between two and nine times. The V call is TRBV2, the J call TRBJ1-5; possibly TRBD1 for D (5 bases). CDR1 and CDR2 (germline): SNHLY, FYNNEI. Trimming shortened V by 5 bases and J by 6 bases, and 11 bases separated the two germline ends. The CDR3 has 13 amino acids. DNA of the CDR3: TGTGCCAGCAGTTTGGGGGGGAGTCAGCCCCAGCATTTT. It codes for CASSLGGSQPQHF.

The chain couples TRBV2 to TRBJ2-2; 8 nucleotides agree with TRBD1. The V gene end was trimmed by 6 bases and the J gene end by 4 bases; junction bases not matched to a gene: 7. The germline CDR1 and CDR2 sequences are SNHLY and FYNNEI. The CDR3 totals 15 residues. CDR3 nucleotide sequence: TGTGCCAGCAGAAGGACAGGGATGGGCACCGGGGAGCTGTTTTTT. Its protein product is CASRRTGMGTGELFF.

The V call is TRBV28, the J call TRBJ1-4; maybe TRBD1 (5 bases). The V and J ends lost 2 bases and 8 bases respectively, with 15 bases between them. The CDR3 has 15 amino acids. Germline loops: CDR1 MDHEN, CDR2 SYDVKM. The CDR3 here is CASSLEDTRREKLFF. CDR3 nucleotides: TGTGCCAGCAGTTTAGAGGACACTCGTCGAGAAAAACTGTTTTTT.